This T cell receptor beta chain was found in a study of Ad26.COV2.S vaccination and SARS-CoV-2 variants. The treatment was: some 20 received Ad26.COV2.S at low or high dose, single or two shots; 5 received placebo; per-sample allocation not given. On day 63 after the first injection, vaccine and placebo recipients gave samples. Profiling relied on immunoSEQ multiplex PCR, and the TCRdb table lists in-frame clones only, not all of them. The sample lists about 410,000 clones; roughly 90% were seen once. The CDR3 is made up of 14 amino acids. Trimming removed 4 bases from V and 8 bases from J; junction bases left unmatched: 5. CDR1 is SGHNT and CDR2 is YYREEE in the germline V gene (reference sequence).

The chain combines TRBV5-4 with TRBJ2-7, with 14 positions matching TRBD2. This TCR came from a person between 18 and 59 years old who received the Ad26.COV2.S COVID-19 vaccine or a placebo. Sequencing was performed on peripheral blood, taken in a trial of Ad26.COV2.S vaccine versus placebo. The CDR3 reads CASSGTSGGPQQYF. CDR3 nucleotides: TGTGCCAGCAGCGGGACTAGCGGGGGTCCCCAGCAGTACTTC.